The present T cell receptor beta chain was sequenced within a study of patients and donors after allogeneic stem cell transplantation. V was cut by 3 bases and J by 3 bases, with 8 bases left in between. The CDR3 extends over 13 amino acids. TCRdb re-derived calls from the RT-PCR reads in MiXCR, one entry per CDR3 protein. Among approximately 170,000 distinct CDR3 sequences, 20% to 25% were seen once, and the ten largest hold about 25%. Sequenced sample: blood, either unsorted or a sorted T cell fraction (not recorded which). The clonotype comes from a human donor who was either an allogeneic HSCT recipient or a stem cell or donor lymphocyte infusion donor (not recorded which). It is not recorded whose cells these are; they may come from a transplant donor. The chain combines TRBV12-3 or TRBV12-4 with TRBJ1-1; maybe TRBD1 (5 bases). CDR3 nucleotide sequence: TGTGCCAGCAGTTTCGGGGGGGACACTGAAGCTTTCTTT. As protein: CASSFGGDTEAFF.